The source of this T cell receptor (beta chain) is a study of response to subunit inactivated influenza vaccine. General observations from the study: The authors offered the suggestion that each seasonal influenza vaccination recruits few new T cells.

Each CDR3 protein gets one entry after TCRdb re-called the RT-PCR reads with MiXCR. The table shows roughly 500,000 distinct CDR3 sequences, with 15% to 20% occurring only once. Trimming removed 6 bases from V and 2 bases from J, with 7 bases in between. This CDR3 is built from 12 residues. Per germline, CDR1 MDHEN and CDR2 SYDVKM. Notes on this clonotype: Its cognate antigen is unknown.

Sequencing was performed on CD4+ T cells sorted from PBMCs, taken about 23 months after vaccination. The receptor was derived from a man between 50 and 75 years old who received an inactivated influenza vaccine. The chain employs TRBV28 and TRBJ1-2; no clear D gene. The CDR3 DNA follows: TGTGCCAGCAGAGGCCGGAACTATGGCTACACCTTC. Protein: CASRGRNYGYTF.